One and the same sample provided the 23 T cell receptor beta chains below, sequenced in a study of blood T cell repertoires in COVID-19. Generated by immunoSEQ multiplex PCR, the TCRdb table keeps only in-frame clones and is missing some. The sample lists a few hundred thousand clones, 88% occurring once. The source material was peripheral blood. The receptors stem from a woman between 40 and 55 years old who had recovered from COVID-19.

This rearrangement joins TRBV11-1 to TRBJ2-5; 9 nucleotides agree with TRBD2. The CDR3 has 16 residues. Germline-derived CDR1 and CDR2 are SGHAT and FQDESV (reference sequence). J lost 3 bases, V lost 5 bases, and 10 bases had no gene match. The CDR3 DNA reads TGTGCCAGCAGCCCCCCGGGACTAGCCTTAAAAGAGACCCAGTACTTC. It specifies CASSPPGLALKETQYF.

This sequence joins TRBV5-1 and TRBJ2-7, with 11 bases fitting TRBD1. J lost 7 bases, V lost 0 bases, and 6 bases had no gene match. The CDR3 totals 15 residues. Germline V gene sequence: CDR1 SGHRS, CDR2 YFSETQ. The CDR3 region is CASSLARTGGREQYF. CDR3 sequence (DNA): TGCGCCAGCAGCTTGGCCCGGACAGGGGGCAGGGAGCAGTACTTC.

The chain links TRBV4-3 to TRBJ1-2, with a tentative D call TRBD1 (5 bases). Trimming removed 5 bases from V and 4 bases from J, with 11 bases in between. Per germline, CDR1 LGHNA and CDR2 YSLEER. This CDR3 spans 13 amino acids. The CDR3 DNA sequence: TGCGCCAGCAGCTCCCCGGGGGGCTATGGCTACACCTTC. It translates to CASSSPGGYGYTF.

J is TRBJ1-1 and V is TRBV11-2; D possibly corresponds to TRBD1 (5 bases). Between the trimmed V and J ends, which lost 1 base and 10 bases, there was a span of 10 bases. CDR3 length: 12 residues. Germline loops: CDR1 SGHAT, CDR2 FQNNGV. CDR3 loop: CASSLVGARAFF. The CDR3 coding sequence is TGTGCCAGCAGCTTAGTTGGGGCAAGAGCTTTCTTT.

Of note for this clone: One end of the junction is discordant with germline, which a read error may explain. The identical CDR3 is also encoded by other nucleotide sequences in the sample. V gene TRBV6-1 combines with J gene TRBJ1-1; tentatively, D is TRBD1 (5 bases). Germline lookup yields CDR1 MNHNS and CDR2 SASEGT. The CDR3 extends over 13 amino acids. The CDR3: CASREARNTEAFF. DNA of the CDR3: TGCGCCAGCAGGGAAGCGAGGAACACTGAAGCTTTCTTT.

This chain joins TRBV4-3 and TRBJ1-1; D is perhaps TRBD1 (6 bases). This CDR3 is built from 13 residues. The V and J ends lost 4 bases and 5 bases respectively, with 11 bases between them. The germline CDR1 and CDR2 sequences are LGHNA and YSLEER. CDR3 DNA: TGCGCCAGCAGCCTGGACCAGGGGACTGAAGCTTTCTTT. This gives the protein CASSLDQGTEAFF.

The gene calls are TRBV6-5 and TRBJ1-1, with D possibly TRBD1 on 6 matching bases. The CDR3 is 15 residues long. Germline V gene lookup returns CDR1 MNHEY and CDR2 SVGAGI. Trimming removed 4 bases from V and 5 bases from J, with 17 bases in between. The CDR3 DNA follows: TGTGCCAGCAGTTGGGAGGGGGTGGCGAGGACTGAAGCTTTCTTT. It yields the protein CASSWEGVARTEAFF.

In this sample, this clone turned up a few times. The rearrangement joins TRBV6-2 or TRBV6-3 to TRBJ1-2, with TRBD1 matching 7 bases. CDR3 size: 14 residues. The J segment lost 8 bases and the V segment lost 4 bases, leaving 10 bases of the junction unmatched. Germline CDR1 reads MNHEY; CDR2 reads SVGEGT. CDR3 nucleotide sequence: TGTGCCAGCAGTTCACCAACAGGGGCACGGGGCTACACCTTC. It codes for CASSSPTGARGYTF.

The CDR3 DNA reads TGTGCCAGCAGCTTGGCCGGGAGGGCCTCGGATACGCAGTATTTT. Translated, it gives CASSLAGRASDTQYF. The chain carries TRBV5-4 and TRBJ2-3, with 8 bases lining up with TRBD2. CDR3 length: 15 residues. The J segment lost 6 bases and the V segment lost 0 bases, leaving 6 bases of the junction unmatched. The germline gives CDR1 SGHNT, CDR2 YYREEE (reference sequence).

The J gene is TRBJ1-1, the V gene TRBV5-8, with a tentative D call TRBD1 (5 bases). From germline, CDR1 is SGHTS and CDR2 YDEGEE. This CDR3 spans 14 amino acids. Trimming removed 0 bases from V and 5 bases from J, with 11 bases in between. In DNA, the CDR3 is TGTGCCAGCAGCTTGGAGGCAGGGTTAACTGAAGCTTTCTTT. Translation gives CASSLEAGLTEAFF.

This clone was counted once. This chain connects TRBV5-1 to TRBJ2-3, with D tentatively TRBD2 (6 bases). The CDR3 loop spans 15 amino acids. Germline CDR1 is SGHRS and CDR2 is YFSETQ. The V and J ends lost 4 bases and 2 bases respectively, with 14 bases between them. In DNA form, the CDR3 reads TGCGCCAGCAGCCCGGCTAGCGACCCCACAGATACGCAGTATTTT. Its protein product is CASSPASDPTDTQYF.

The chain joins TRBV9 to TRBJ1-1, with 9 bases that match TRBD1. Trimming cost V 3 bases and J 6 bases; bases outside gene matches: 9. The CDR3 sequence is 15 residues long. The germline V gene encodes CDR1 SGDLS and CDR2 YYNGEE. CDR3 nucleotide sequence: TGTGCCAGCAGCGGACCACAGGGGGCGAGGGCTGAAGCTTTCTTT. Its translation: CASSGPQGARAEAFF.

The chain joins TRBV25-1 to TRBJ1-1, with TRBD1 matching over 8 bases. V shed 4 bases, J shed 2 bases, and the junction held 3 bases outside the gene matches. The CDR3 has 14 residues. Germline V CDR1 and CDR2: MGHDK, SYGVNS. This CDR3 is CASSATGGNTEAFF. CDR3 coding DNA: TGTGCCAGCAGTGCCACAGGGGGTAACACTGAAGCTTTCTTT.

This clone was counted a few times. The chain has TRBV5-5 and TRBJ2-2, with TRBD2 matching over 7 bases. Per germline, CDR1 SGHKS and CDR2 YYEKEE (reference sequence). This CDR3 is 14 amino acids long. The trim removed 3 bases at V and 3 bases at J, leaving 2 bases unmatched. CDR3 in DNA: TGTGCCAGCAGCTGGGGGGGATACACCGGGGAGCTGTTTTTT. Its translation: CASSWGGYTGELFF.

V gene TRBV7-9 combines with J gene TRBJ2-1; no reliable D call. This CDR3 contains 15 residues. Trimming cost V 7 bases and J 6 bases, with 19 bases left between them. Germline V CDR1 and CDR2: SEHNR, FQNEAQ (reference sequence). CDR3 amino acids: CASTPGGPRGNEQFF. CDR3 bases: TGTGCCAGCACCCCGGGTGGCCCGCGAGGCAATGAGCAGTTCTTC.

V usage is TRBV14 and J usage is TRBJ1-6, with 7 bases identical to TRBD1. CDR1 and CDR2 from the germline V gene are SGHDN and FVKESK. There are 14 residues in the CDR3. V gave up 4 bases and J gave up 9 bases; unmatched junction bases: 6. In DNA, the CDR3 is TGTGCCAGCAGCCCAGGGGGGTCGAGTTCACCCCTCCACTTT. Its protein product is CASSPGGSSSPLHF.

The V and J genes are TRBV5-1 and TRBJ2-2; 9 bases line up with TRBD1. The V gene end was trimmed by 0 bases and the J gene end by 6 bases; junction bases not matched to a gene: 9. The CDR3 runs to 17 residues. Germline V gives CDR1 SGHRS, CDR2 YFSETQ. The DNA for the CDR3 is TGCGCCAGCAGCTTGGCCCCACAGGGGGCAGGCGCCGGGGAGCTGTTTTTT. As protein: CASSLAPQGAGAGELFF.

The chain is built from TRBV5-1 and TRBJ1-4; 8 nucleotides align to TRBD1. Germline CDR1 reads SGHRS; CDR2 reads YFSETQ. The V gene end was trimmed by 4 bases and the J gene end by 6 bases; junction bases not matched to a gene: 5. This CDR3 contains 14 residues. CDR3 nucleotides: TGCGCCAGCAGCCCAGGGGGCGCCGATGAAAAACTGTTTTTT. Translated: CASSPGGADEKLFF.

This rearrangement joins TRBV5-1 to TRBJ1-6; TRBD1 might be the D (6 bases). The ends were cut back, 8 bases at V and 10 bases at J, with 19 bases in the middle. The germline V gene has CDR1 SGHRS and CDR2 YFSETQ. This CDR3 spans 14 amino acids. The CDR3 region has the DNA TGCGCCAGAATGGGGGGGCCGCATGGGTCACCCCTCCACTTT. It encodes CARMGGPHGSPLHF.

This chain connects TRBV4-1 to TRBJ2-6; D perhaps matches TRBD1 (6 bases). CDR3 length: 15 amino acids. The V gene lost 4 bases and the J gene lost 3 bases, with 10 bases spanning the gap. Germline V gene data show CDR1 as MGHRA and CDR2 as YSYEKL. The CDR3 reads CASSPGTLGANVLTF. CDR3 DNA: TGCGCCAGCAGCCCCGGGACACTTGGGGCCAACGTCCTGACTTTC.

The chain recombines TRBV19 with TRBJ1-5; TRBD1 matches 8 bases. Losses at the gene ends were 4 bases for V and 4 bases for J; bases not matched to a gene: 9. The CDR3 spans 16 residues. CDR1 LNHDA and CDR2 SQIVND come from the germline V gene (reference sequence). In DNA, the CDR3 is TGTGCCAGTAGTAGAGGAGGGGACAGGAGAAATCAGCCCCAGCATTTT. Its translation is CASSRGGDRRNQPQHF.

J is TRBJ2-3 and V is TRBV9; TRBD2 matches at 8 bases. Losses at the gene ends were 3 bases for V and 5 bases for J; bases not matched to a gene: 8. The CDR3 runs to 15 residues. Germline V gives CDR1 SGDLS, CDR2 YYNGEE. The CDR3 protein is CASSGLGSGVDTQYF. The CDR3 region has the DNA TGTGCCAGCAGCGGCTTGGGTAGCGGGGTAGATACGCAGTATTTT.

The chain employs TRBV3-1 (or the pseudogene TRBV3-2) and TRBJ2-7; TRBD2 matches 10 bases. J was trimmed by 1 base and V by 4 bases; bases with no gene match: 13. CDR1 and CDR2 from the germline V gene are LGHDT and YNNKEL (reference sequence). The CDR3 is 18 amino acids. CDR3 bases: TGTGCCAGCAGCCGTACCCAACTTAGCGGGAGGCCATCCTACGAGCAGTACTTC. Amino acids: CASSRTQLSGRPSYEQYF.